The T cell receptor beta chain described here comes from a study of cytomegalovirus exposure and HLA in healthy donors. Whole-study results and caveats: Cytomegalovirus-associated status was assigned to around 160 TCR beta chains.

Germline lookup yields CDR1 SGHNT and CDR2 YYREEE (reference sequence). The CDR3 totals 16 residues. With 4 bases clipped from V and 8 bases from J, the junction kept 11 bases outside the gene matches. The donors formed part of the roughly 110-subject validation cohort, distinct from the approximately 670-subject first cohort. Sequencing used immunoSEQ multiplex PCR; TCRdb keeps in-frame clones, though not all of them. The profile shows 100,000 to 150,000 clones, more than 75% of them singletons. Note on this clone: Its target is not known.

Sequencing used PBMCs. V is TRBV5-4 and J is TRBJ2-1, with 11 bases that match TRBD1. This TCR came from a man aged 18-30 years in good health and CMV-seronegative. The CDR3 protein is CASSLGGTGGYDEQFF. The DNA of the CDR3 is TGTGCCAGCAGCCTGGGGGGGACAGGGGGTTACGATGAGCAGTTCTTC.